This TCR beta chain was sequenced for a study of Graves' ophthalmopathy and Graves' hyperthyroidism. Amplified TCR beta CDR3 regions were obtained using RNA transcripts as template. Investigators did first-round RT-PCR with HTBI primers, then second-round multiplex PCR. TCRdb reprocessed the multiplex PCR reads via MiXCR and lists one record per CDR3 protein. Among some 350,000 distinct CDR3 sequences, about a sixth were seen once, and the ten largest hold 2% to 2.5%. This clonotype was counted between two and nine times. Its antigen is as yet unknown. Pregnant or lactating patients and those with other autoimmune diseases or uncontrolled infections were excluded. There are 12 residues in the CDR3. The V end lost 4 bases, the J end lost 4 bases, and 9 bases lay between the germline ends. Per germline, CDR1 SGHDT and CDR2 YYEEEE. Study-wide points: The majority of expanded thyroid clonotypes above 0.001 frequency also occurred in blood.

The TCR sequence derives from an adult woman with stable Graves' hyperthyroidism. V gene TRBV5-6 combines with J gene TRBJ2-7; D uncertain. Material for sequencing was peripheral blood. The CDR3 loop is CASSGYSYEQYF. CDR3 in DNA: TGTGCCAGCAGCGGATACAGTTACGAGCAGTACTTC.